This T cell receptor (beta chain) originates from a study of blood T cells in healthy people across ages. A second about 6 to 12 cycle PCR used barcoded and J-beta primers. TCRdb reanalysed the 5' RACE reads using MiXCR and keeps one entry per CDR3 protein. Of about a million distinct CDR3 sequences listed, around two fifths are singletons. The CDR3 extends over 15 amino acids. The germline CDR1 and CDR2 sequences are SGHTS and YDEGEE. The germline V and J ends were trimmed by 2 bases and 3 bases, with 12 bases remaining between them. This clonotype came up a few times. This sequence originates from a man between 18 and 35 years old in good health. The rearrangement joins TRBV5-8 to TRBJ2-1; tentatively, D is TRBD2 (6 bases). Sequencing used blood. CDR3 coding DNA: TGTGCCAGCAGCTTTGAAATAGCGGACTACAATGAGCAGTTCTTC. Its protein product is CASSFEIADYNEQFF.